The entry that follows covers one T cell receptor beta chain sequence. Original data processing: Amplification of reference gene primers was used by the study to estimate nucleated cell counts. Profiled with immunoSEQ multiplex PCR; TCRdb holds only in-frame clones, not every one. D and trimming come from the DNA, and the V and J calls and clone size come from that table. In the table there are about 64,000 clones, around 84% of which are singletons. This sample was taken from a study of blood T cell repertoires in COVID-19. On the study more broadly: Material from acute and convalescent COVID-19 was sourced from the United States, Italy and Spain. From T cells, B-cell-depleted T cells, or PBMCs came the material, which was cDNA or gDNA.

J gave up 2 bases and V 4 bases, and 4 bases lay outside the gene matches. CDR3 length equals 14 residues. Germline CDR1 reads SGHTA; CDR2 reads FQGNSA. V and J are TRBV7-2 and TRBJ2-7; 8 positions match TRBD1. Sequences were obtained from peripheral blood. The clonotype was recovered from a man in his fifties with active COVID-19. In DNA, the CDR3 is TGTGCCAGCAGCTCTGGCAGGGGGCCCTACGAGCAGTACTTC. This translates into CASSSGRGPYEQYF.